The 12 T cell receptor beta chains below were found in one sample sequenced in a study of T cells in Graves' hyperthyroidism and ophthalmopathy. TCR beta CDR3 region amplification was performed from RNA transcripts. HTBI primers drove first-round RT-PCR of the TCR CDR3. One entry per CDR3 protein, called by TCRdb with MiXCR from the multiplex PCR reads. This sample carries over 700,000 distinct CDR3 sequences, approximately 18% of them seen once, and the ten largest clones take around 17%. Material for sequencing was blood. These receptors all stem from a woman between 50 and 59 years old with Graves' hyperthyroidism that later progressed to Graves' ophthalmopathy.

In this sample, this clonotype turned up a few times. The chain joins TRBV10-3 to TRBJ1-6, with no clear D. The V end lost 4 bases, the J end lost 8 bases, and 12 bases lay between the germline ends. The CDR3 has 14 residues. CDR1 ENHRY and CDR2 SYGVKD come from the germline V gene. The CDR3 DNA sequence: TGTGCCATCAGTGTCTCAAAAACCGATTCACCCCTCCACTTT. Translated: CAISVSKTDSPLHF.

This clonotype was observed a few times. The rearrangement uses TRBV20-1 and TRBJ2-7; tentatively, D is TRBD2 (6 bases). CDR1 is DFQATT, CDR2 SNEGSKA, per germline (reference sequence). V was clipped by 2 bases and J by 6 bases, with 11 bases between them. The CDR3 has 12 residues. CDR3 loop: CSARTGTLEQYF. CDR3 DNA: TGCAGTGCTAGAACCGGGACTCTCGAGCAGTACTTC.

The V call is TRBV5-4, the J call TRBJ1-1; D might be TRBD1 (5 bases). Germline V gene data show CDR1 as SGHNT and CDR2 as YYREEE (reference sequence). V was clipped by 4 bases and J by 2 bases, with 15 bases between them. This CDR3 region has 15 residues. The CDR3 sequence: CASSLGHVTNTEAFF. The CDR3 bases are TGTGCCAGCAGCCTAGGACACGTAACCAACACTGAAGCTTTCTTT.

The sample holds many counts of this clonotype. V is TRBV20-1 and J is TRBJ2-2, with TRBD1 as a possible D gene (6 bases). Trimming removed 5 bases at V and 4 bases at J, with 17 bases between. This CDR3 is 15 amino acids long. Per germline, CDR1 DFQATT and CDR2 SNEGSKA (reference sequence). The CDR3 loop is CSAAGTHPRTGELFF. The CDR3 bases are TGCAGTGCTGCCGGGACACACCCTCGCACCGGGGAGCTGTTTTTT.

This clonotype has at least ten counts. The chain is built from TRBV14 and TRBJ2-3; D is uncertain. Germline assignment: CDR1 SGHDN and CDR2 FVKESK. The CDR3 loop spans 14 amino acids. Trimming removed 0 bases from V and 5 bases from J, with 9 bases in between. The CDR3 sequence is CASSQDLLRDTQYF. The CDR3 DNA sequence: TGTGCCAGCAGCCAAGATCTACTTCGAGATACGCAGTATTTT. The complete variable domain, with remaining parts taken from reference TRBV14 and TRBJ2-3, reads EAGVTQFPSHSVIEKGQTVTLRCDPISGHDNLYWYRRVMGKEIKFLLHFVKESKQDESGMPNNRFLAERTGGTYSTLKVQPAELEDSGVYFCASSQDLLRDTQYFGPGTRLTVL.

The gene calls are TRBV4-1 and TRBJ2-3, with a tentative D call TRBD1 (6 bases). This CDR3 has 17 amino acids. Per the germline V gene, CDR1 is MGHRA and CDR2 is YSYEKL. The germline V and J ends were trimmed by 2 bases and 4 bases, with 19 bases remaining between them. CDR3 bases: TGCGCCAGCAGCCAATCTTACAGGGACCCCTGGGCAGATACGCAGTATTTT. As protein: CASSQSYRDPWADTQYF.

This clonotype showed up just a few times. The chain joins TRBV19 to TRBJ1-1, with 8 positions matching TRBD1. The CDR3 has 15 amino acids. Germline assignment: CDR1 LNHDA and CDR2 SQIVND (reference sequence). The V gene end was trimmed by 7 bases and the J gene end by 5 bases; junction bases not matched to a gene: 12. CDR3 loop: CASILVDRAFTEAFF. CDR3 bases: TGTGCCAGTATCCTCGTGGACAGGGCCTTTACTGAAGCTTTCTTT.

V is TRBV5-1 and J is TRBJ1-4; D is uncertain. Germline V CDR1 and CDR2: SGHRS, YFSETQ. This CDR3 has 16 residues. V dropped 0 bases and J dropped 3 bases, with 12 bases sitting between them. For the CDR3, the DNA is TGCGCCAGCAGCTTGGAACGGGCCGCGGCTAATGAAAAACTGTTTTTT. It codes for CASSLERAAANEKLFF.

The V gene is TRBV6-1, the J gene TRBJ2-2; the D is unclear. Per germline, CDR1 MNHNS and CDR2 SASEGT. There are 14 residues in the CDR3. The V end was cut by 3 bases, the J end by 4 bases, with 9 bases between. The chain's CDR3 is CASSENGITGELFF. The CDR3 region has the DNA TGTGCCAGCAGTGAGAATGGTATCACCGGGGAGCTGTTTTTT.

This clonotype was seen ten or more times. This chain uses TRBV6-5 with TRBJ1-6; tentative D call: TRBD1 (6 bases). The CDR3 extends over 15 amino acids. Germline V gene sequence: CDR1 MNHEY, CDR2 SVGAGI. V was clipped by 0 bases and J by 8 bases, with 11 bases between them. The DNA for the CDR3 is TGTGCCAGCAGTTACTCGATACAGGGTGATTCACCCCTCCACTTT. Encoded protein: CASSYSIQGDSPLHF.

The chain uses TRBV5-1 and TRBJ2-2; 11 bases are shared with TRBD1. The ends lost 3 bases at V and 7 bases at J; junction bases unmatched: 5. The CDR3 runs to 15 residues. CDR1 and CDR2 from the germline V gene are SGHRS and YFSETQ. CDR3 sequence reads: CASSSAGTGGGELFF. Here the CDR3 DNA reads TGCGCCAGCAGCTCCGCCGGGACAGGGGGCGGGGAGCTGTTTTTT. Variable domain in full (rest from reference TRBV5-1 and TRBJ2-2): KAGVTQTPRYLIKTRGQQVTLSCSPISGHRSVSWYQQTPGQGLQFLFEYFSETQRNKGNFPGRFSGRQFSNSRSEMNVSTLELGDSALYLCASSSAGTGGGELFFGEGSRLTVL.

CDR3 residues: CASSQENYNSPLHF. CDR3 bases: TGTGCCAGCAGCCAAGAGAACTATAATTCACCCCTCCACTTT. This chain links TRBV11-2 with TRBJ1-6; D gene unclear. There are 14 residues in the CDR3. From germline, CDR1 is SGHAT and CDR2 FQNNGV. The V gene lost 5 bases and the J gene lost 3 bases, with 8 bases spanning the gap. Looking up the rest from reference TRBV11-2 and TRBJ1-6 gives the full variable domain: EAGVAQSPRYKIIEKRQSVAFWCNPISGHATLYWYQQILGQGPKLLIQFQNNGVVDDSQLPKDRFSAERLKGVDSTLKIQPAKLEDSAVYLCASSQENYNSPLHFGNGTRLTVT.